A single sample gave rise to the 25 T cell receptor beta chains below, sequenced in a study of shared clonotypes between healthy human individuals. Selected positively for CCR7 and CD45RO-negative, naive CD8 cells excluded terminally differentiated effector memory CD45RA+ cells. Sequenced by immunoSEQ multiplex PCR; TCRdb stores in-frame clones only, minus some. Counted here are around 640,000 clones, around 96% occurring once; the ten biggest clones make up less than 0.12%. Sample: naive CD8+ T cells sorted from blood. The receptors shown here come from a woman in her twenties or thirties in good health.

This clone was seen just once. This sequence joins TRBV28 and TRBJ2-2; 9 bases map to TRBD1. The CDR3 is 16 residues long. V lost 6 bases and J lost 5; bases outside the gene matches: 10. The germline CDR1 and CDR2 sequences are MDHEN and SYDVKM. CDR3 nucleotide sequence: TGTGCCAGCAGCTGGGGACAGGGCATTCGGACCGGGGAGCTGTTTTTT. This gives the protein CASSWGQGIRTGELFF. Using reference TRBV28 and TRBJ2-2 for the parts outside the CDR3, the full variable domain is DVKVTQSSRYLVKRTGEKVFLECVQDMDHENMFWYRQDPGLGLRLIYFSYDVKMKEKGDIPEGYSVSREKKERFSLILESASTNQTSMYLCASSWGQGIRTGELFFGEGSRLTVL.

CDR3 nucleotide sequence: TGTGCCAGCAGCCCCAGGAACACCTATGGCTACACCTTC. Its protein is CASSPRNTYGYTF. The genes are TRBV11-2 and TRBJ1-2; D gene unclear. The CDR3 spans 13 residues. Germline V gives CDR1 SGHAT, CDR2 FQNNGV. V lost 5 bases, J lost 4 bases, and 11 bases lay in between.

The rearrangement joins TRBV30 to TRBJ2-7; TRBD2 aligns across 12 bases. The CDR3 length is 15 residues. The V gene's germline CDR1 is GTSNPN and CDR2 SVGIG (reference sequence). Unmatched junction bases numbered 7, after V lost 2 bases and J lost 5 bases. The CDR3 reads CAWSLRLAGENEQYF. As DNA, the CDR3 is TGTGCCTGGAGTCTAAGACTAGCGGGAGAAAACGAGCAGTACTTC.

This clone was recorded once. The genes are TRBV6-5 and TRBJ1-5; unclear D gene. With 6 bases removed from V and 3 bases from J, the gap between germline ends came to 15 bases. This CDR3 is 15 amino acids long. From germline, CDR1 is MNHEY and CDR2 SVGAGI. The CDR3 DNA is TGTGCCAGCAGCGCGGGGTGGGAAACCAATCAGCCCCAGCATTTT. Translated, it gives CASSAGWETNQPQHF.

As to this clone: The same CDR3 also results from other DNA sequences found in this sample. This chain connects TRBV28 to TRBJ2-7; 8 bases align to TRBD2. Germline CDR1 MDHEN, CDR2 SYDVKM. This CDR3 has 14 amino acids. With 5 bases clipped from V and 2 bases from J, the junction kept 5 bases outside the gene matches. The CDR3 loop is CASSLSGSTYEQYF. Written as DNA, the CDR3 is TGTGCCAGCAGTCTGAGCGGGAGCACCTACGAGCAGTACTTC.

The rearrangement links TRBV28 to TRBJ2-7; 7 bases line up with TRBD2. Trimming removed 3 bases from V and 5 bases from J; junction bases left unmatched: 7. The CDR3 is 14 amino acids. Germline values: CDR1 MDHEN, CDR2 SYDVKM. This CDR3 is CASSFPGTNHEQYF. In DNA form, the CDR3 reads TGTGCCAGCAGTTTTCCCGGGACTAACCACGAGCAGTACTTC.

This clone occurred once. This sequence joins TRBV5-6 and TRBJ2-7, with TRBD2 matching 10 bases. The CDR3 runs to 17 residues. CDR1 is SGHDT, CDR2 YYEEEE, per germline. V dropped 0 bases and J dropped 5; count of bases not matched to a gene: 11. The CDR3 spells CASSLAASSGSQHEQYF. The CDR3 DNA reads TGTGCCAGCAGCTTGGCGGCTTCTAGCGGGAGTCAGCACGAGCAGTACTTC. Based on the CDR3 plus reference TRBV5-6 and TRBJ2-7, the full variable domain is DAGVTQSPTHLIKTRGQQVTLRCSPKSGHDTVSWYQQALGQGPQFIFQYYEEEERQRGNFPDRFSGHQFPNYSSELNVNALLLGDSALYLCASSLAASSGSQHEQYFGPGTRLTVT.

The chain joins TRBV19 to TRBJ1-1; 7 nucleotides align to TRBD1. V shed 5 bases, J shed 1 base, and the junction held 4 bases outside the gene matches. Germline CDR1 and CDR2: LNHDA and SQIVND (reference sequence). The CDR3 loop spans 14 amino acids. The CDR3 loop is CASSVTGRNTEAFF. The CDR3 DNA is TGTGCCAGTAGTGTGACAGGGAGGAACACTGAAGCTTTCTTT.

The V gene is TRBV28, the J gene TRBJ2-1, with D hard to call. The V gene's germline CDR1 is MDHEN and CDR2 SYDVKM. The CDR3 consists of 14 residues. Trimming stripped 3 bases from V and 2 bases from J, with 8 bases between. The CDR3 DNA sequence: TGTGCCAGCAGTTTGTTGGGTCCCTACAATGAGCAGTTCTTC. Protein sequence: CASSLLGPYNEQFF.

As to this clone: This specimen includes other DNA sequences encoding the same CDR3. The chain carries TRBV5-4 and TRBJ2-1, with D maybe TRBD2 (6 bases). V was trimmed by 0 bases and J by 1 base, leaving 8 bases between them. CDR3 length: 15 amino acids. Germline CDR1 SGHNT, CDR2 YYREEE (reference sequence). The CDR3 coding sequence is TGTGCCAGCAGCTTGGAGGGAGGTTCCTACAATGAGCAGTTCTTC. This translates into CASSLEGGSYNEQFF.

The chain joins TRBV6-6 to TRBJ1-3; D call uncertain. This CDR3 comprises 13 residues. V was shortened by 6 bases and J by 4 bases, with 10 bases between the two germline ends. CDR1 MNHNY and CDR2 SVGAGI come from the germline V gene (reference sequence). In DNA form, the CDR3 reads TGTGCCAGCAGCCTTTCAGACGGAAACACCATATATTTT. Translation gives CASSLSDGNTIYF.

The V call is TRBV4-2, the J call TRBJ2-7; the match to TRBD1 covers 8 bases. Trimming removed 4 bases from V and 2 bases from J; junction bases left unmatched: 10. Germline assignment: CDR1 LGHNA and CDR2 YNFKEQ. This CDR3 region has 16 residues. CDR3 nucleotide sequence: TGTGCCAGCAGCCCTTCCGGGACAGGCCTCACCTACGAGCAGTACTTC. This sequence encodes CASSPSGTGLTYEQYF.

The chain recombines TRBV5-1 with TRBJ2-4, with 13 bases identical to TRBD2. V lost 3 bases to trimming and J lost 0 bases; unmatched junction nucleotides: 3. Germline V CDR1 and CDR2: SGHRS, YFSETQ. The CDR3 length is 17 residues. The CDR3 spells CASSSGLAGVAKNIQYF. As DNA, the CDR3 is TGCGCCAGCAGCTCCGGACTAGCGGGAGTAGCCAAAAACATTCAGTACTTC.

V gene TRBV7-8 combines with J gene TRBJ1-2; no firm D call. The CDR3 consists of 17 residues. V dropped 7 bases and J dropped 3 bases, with 24 bases sitting between them. The germline gives CDR1 SGHVS, CDR2 FQNEAQ. CDR3 nucleotides: TGTGCCAGCACCAACCTGGTCGGAGCAGAGACGTACTATGGCTACACCTTC. Protein product: CASTNLVGAETYYGYTF. Full variable domain (remainder filled in from reference TRBV7-8 and TRBJ1-2): GAGVSQSPRYKVAKRGQDVALRCDPISGHVSLFWYQQALGQGPEFLTYFQNEAQLDKSGLPSDRFFAERPEGSVSTLKIQRTQQEDSAVYLCASTNLVGAETYYGYTFGSGTRLTVV.

This rearrangement joins TRBV27 to TRBJ2-2; D is possibly TRBD1 (6 bases). This CDR3 has 13 residues. Germline V lookup: CDR1 MNHEY, CDR2 SMNVEV (reference sequence). Trimming shortened V by 7 bases and J by 6 bases, and 12 bases separated the two germline ends. Written as DNA, the CDR3 is TGTGCCAGCAATGACAGGTTCTCCGGGGAGCTGTTTTTT. Protein sequence: CASNDRFSGELFF.

The V gene is TRBV7-9, the J gene TRBJ2-3; D unclear. Germline-derived CDR1 and CDR2 are SEHNR and FQNEAQ (reference sequence). The V end lost 5 bases, the J end lost 0 bases, and 12 bases lay between the germline ends. CDR3 length: 15 amino acids. For the CDR3, the DNA is TGTGCCAGCAGCCCCGGACCTTCTAGCACAGATACGCAGTATTTT. This encodes CASSPGPSSTDTQYF.

The rearrangement links TRBV2 to TRBJ1-2, with TRBD1 matching over 8 bases. The CDR3 contains 12 residues. V shed 9 bases, J shed 3 bases, and the junction held 3 bases outside the gene matches. Looked up from germline, CDR1 is SNHLY and CDR2 is FYNNEI. CDR3 protein: CASGQGYYGYTF. CDR3 bases: TGTGCCAGTGGACAGGGCTACTATGGCTACACCTTC.

The chain employs TRBV27 and TRBJ1-2; perhaps TRBD1 as D (6 bases). Germline V lookup: CDR1 MNHEY, CDR2 SMNVEV (reference sequence). This CDR3 spans 15 amino acids. V was trimmed by 1 base and J by 3 bases, leaving 12 bases between them. The CDR3 coding sequence is TGTGCCAGCAGTTTATTGGGGGGGCTCGACTATGGCTACACCTTC. Translation gives CASSLLGGLDYGYTF.

The rearrangement joins TRBV27 to TRBJ2-7; D unresolved. With 1 base removed from V and 7 bases from J, the gap between germline ends came to 17 bases. CDR3 length: 15 residues. Germline-derived CDR1 and CDR2 are MNHEY and SMNVEV (reference sequence). The CDR3 DNA reads as TGTGCCAGCAGTTTATTGCCGGGTGAGGCCTGGGAGCAGTACTTC. This codes for CASSLLPGEAWEQYF.

The chain links TRBV15 to TRBJ2-1; 8 nucleotides line up with TRBD2. The CDR3 runs 13 residues. Germline values: CDR1 LNHNV, CDR2 YYDKDF (reference sequence). V lost 1 base and J lost 9; bases outside the gene matches: 2. CDR3: CATSRVAGREQFF. The CDR3 DNA reads as TGTGCCACCAGCAGAGTAGCGGGACGTGAGCAGTTCTTC.

V usage is TRBV11-2 and J usage is TRBJ2-3, with 10 bases aligning to TRBD1. This CDR3 comprises 19 residues. Germline CDR1 SGHAT, CDR2 FQNNGV. J was trimmed by 1 base and V by 2 bases; bases with no gene match: 12. CDR3 nucleotide sequence: TGTGCCAGCAGCTTACTGGGACAGGGGTTTCGCACACGCACAGATACGCAGTATTTT. This sequence encodes CASSLLGQGFRTRTDTQYF.

The chain recombines TRBV9 with TRBJ1-2; D gene ambiguous. CDR1 and CDR2 from the germline V gene are SGDLS and YYNGEE. The germline V and J ends were trimmed by 2 bases and 1 base, with 9 bases remaining between them. This CDR3 has 14 residues. The CDR3 loop reads CASSVTTVNYGYTF. DNA of the CDR3: TGTGCCAGCAGCGTGACGACGGTTAACTATGGCTACACCTTC.

This sequence joins TRBV27 and TRBJ2-1; no reliable D call. The CDR3 spans 13 residues. Germline-derived CDR1 and CDR2 are MNHEY and SMNVEV (reference sequence). V shed 4 bases and J shed 3 bases, with 7 bases lying between them. CDR3 protein: CASSSRNYNEQFF. CDR3 nucleotide sequence: TGTGCCAGCAGTTCAAGAAACTACAATGAGCAGTTCTTC.

The chain is built from TRBV28 and TRBJ2-5, with 13 bases fitting TRBD2. Germline CDR1 MDHEN, CDR2 SYDVKM. The V gene end was trimmed by 4 bases and the J gene end by 2 bases; junction bases not matched to a gene: 13. This CDR3 comprises 19 residues. The CDR3 bases are TGTGCCAGCAGTTCAGGGACTAGCGGGAAAGGTTGGAGACAAGAGACCCAGTACTTC. This codes for CASSSGTSGKGWRQETQYF.

This chain uses TRBV2 with TRBJ2-5; D call uncertain. CDR3 length equals 13 residues. CDR1 is SNHLY and CDR2 is FYNNEI in the germline V gene. The ends were cut back, 6 bases at V and 3 bases at J, with 11 bases in the middle. The CDR3 nucleotides are TGTGCCAGCAGGACCGGACGAGAAGAGACCCAGTACTTC. It yields the protein CASRTGREETQYF.